A single TCR beta chain is shown here with its context. The sample comes from a study of T cell changes during pregnancy in multiple sclerosis. Here immunoSEQ multiplex PCR was the method, and the copy in TCRdb shows in-frame clones only, minus some. The data hold about 47,000 clones, with 75% to 90% observed a single time. CDR3 size: 14 residues. V shed 10 bases and J shed 2 bases, with 16 bases lying between them. CDR1 is LNHDA and CDR2 is SQIVND in the germline V gene (reference sequence). The rearrangement links TRBV19 to TRBJ2-3; D call uncertain. This receptor was taken from a female donor with multiple sclerosis, enrolled in a pregnancy study. Sample: CD8+ T cells from peripheral blood mononuclear cells, taken in the second trimester of pregnancy. The CDR3 is CATAPQAVTDTQYF. DNA for the CDR3: TGTGCCACCGCGCCGCAGGCAGTCACAGATACGCAGTATTTT.